Sequencing of this T cell receptor (beta chain) was carried out in a study of blood T cell repertoires in COVID-19. TCRdb keeps only in-frame clones here, not all; method: immunoSEQ multiplex PCR. The sample has around 68,000 clones; about nine tenths are singletons. The receptor was derived from a man aged 50 or older with active COVID-19. Sequenced sample: peripheral blood.

CDR3 loop: CASSSRDRGSYGYTF. The CDR3 DNA sequence: TGTGCCAGCAGTTCACGGGACAGGGGGAGTTATGGCTACACCTTC. The rearrangement links TRBV28 to TRBJ1-2, with TRBD1 identical over 11 bases. Losses at the gene ends were 4 bases for V and 5 bases for J; bases not matched to a gene: 6. This CDR3 spans 15 amino acids. Germline V gives CDR1 MDHEN, CDR2 SYDVKM.